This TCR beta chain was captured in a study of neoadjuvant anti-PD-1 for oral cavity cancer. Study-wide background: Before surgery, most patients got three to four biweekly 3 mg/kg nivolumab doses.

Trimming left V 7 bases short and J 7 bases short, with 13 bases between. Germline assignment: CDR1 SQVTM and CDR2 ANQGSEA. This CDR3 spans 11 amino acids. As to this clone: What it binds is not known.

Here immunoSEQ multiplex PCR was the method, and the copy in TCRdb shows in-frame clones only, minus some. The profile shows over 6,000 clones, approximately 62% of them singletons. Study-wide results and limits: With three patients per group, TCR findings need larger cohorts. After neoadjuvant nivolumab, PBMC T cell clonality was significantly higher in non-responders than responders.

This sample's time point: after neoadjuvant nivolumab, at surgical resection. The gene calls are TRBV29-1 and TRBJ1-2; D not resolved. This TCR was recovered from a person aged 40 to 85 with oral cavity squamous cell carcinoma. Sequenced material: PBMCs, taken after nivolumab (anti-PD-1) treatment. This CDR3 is CSAKGGLGYTF. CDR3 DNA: TGCAGCGCCAAAGGAGGGCTTGGCTACACCTTC.